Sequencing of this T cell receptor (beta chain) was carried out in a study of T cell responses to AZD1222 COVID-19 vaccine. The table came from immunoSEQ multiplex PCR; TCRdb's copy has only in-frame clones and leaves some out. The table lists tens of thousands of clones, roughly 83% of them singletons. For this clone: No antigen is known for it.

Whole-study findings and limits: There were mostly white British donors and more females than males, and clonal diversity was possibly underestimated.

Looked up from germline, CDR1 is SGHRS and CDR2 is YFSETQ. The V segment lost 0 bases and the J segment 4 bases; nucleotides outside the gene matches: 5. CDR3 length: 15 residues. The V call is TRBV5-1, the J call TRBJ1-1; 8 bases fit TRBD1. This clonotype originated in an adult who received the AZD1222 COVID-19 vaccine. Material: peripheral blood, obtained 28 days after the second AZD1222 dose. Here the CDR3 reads CASSLGQGLGTEAFF. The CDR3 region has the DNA TGCGCCAGCAGCTTGGGACAGGGGCTTGGCACTGAAGCTTTCTTT.